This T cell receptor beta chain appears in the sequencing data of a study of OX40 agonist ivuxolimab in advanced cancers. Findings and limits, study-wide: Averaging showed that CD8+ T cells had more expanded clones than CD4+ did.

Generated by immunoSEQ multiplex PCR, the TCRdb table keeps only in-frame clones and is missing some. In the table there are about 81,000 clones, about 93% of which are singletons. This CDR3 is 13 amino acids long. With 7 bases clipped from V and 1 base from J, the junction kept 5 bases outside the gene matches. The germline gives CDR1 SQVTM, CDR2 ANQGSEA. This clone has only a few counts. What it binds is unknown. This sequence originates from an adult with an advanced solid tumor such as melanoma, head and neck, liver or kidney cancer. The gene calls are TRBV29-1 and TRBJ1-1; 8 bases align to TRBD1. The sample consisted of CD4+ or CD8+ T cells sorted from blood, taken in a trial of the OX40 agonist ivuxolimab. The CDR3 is CSAVTGENTEAFF. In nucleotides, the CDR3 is TGCAGCGCAGTGACAGGGGAGAACACTGAAGCTTTCTTT.